The 30 T cell receptor beta chains below were found in one sample sequenced in a study of shared clonotypes between healthy human individuals. Sequencing was performed with immunoSEQ multiplex PCR; in TCRdb, only in-frame clones are kept and a portion is missing. The data show 550,000 to 700,000 clones, with 60% to 75% seen just once and roughly 1.9% held by the top ten. Sequenced sample: memory CD4+ T cells sorted from blood. Subset indicated: CD45RA-negative fraction. Receptor source: a woman aged 25 to 45 in good health.

This clone has only a few counts. The chain recombines TRBV27 with TRBJ2-1; D is ambiguous. The germline V and J ends were trimmed by 2 bases and 4 bases, with 18 bases remaining between them. CDR3 length: 17 residues. Germline assignment: CDR1 MNHEY and CDR2 SMNVEV (reference sequence). CDR3 sequence reads: CASSLRVGNQRYNEQFF. In nucleotides, the CDR3 is TGTGCCAGCAGTTTACGTGTAGGCAACCAACGATACAATGAGCAGTTCTTC.

The genes are TRBV7-9 and TRBJ2-2; 7 bases map to TRBD2. This CDR3 comprises 18 residues. From germline, CDR1 is SEHNR and CDR2 FQNEAQ (reference sequence). The V and J ends lost 5 bases and 0 bases, in that order; junction bases with no gene match: 12. Here the CDR3 DNA reads TGTGCCAGCAGCCCCCTGGGGGGGGAGCGGCCGAACACCGGGGAGCTGTTTTTT. Encoded protein: CASSPLGGERPNTGELFF.

This clone was recorded once. The rearrangement joins TRBV27 to TRBJ1-4, with 7 bases matching TRBD1. V gave up 2 bases and J gave up 10 bases; unmatched junction bases: 4. The CDR3 runs 13 residues. CDR1 and CDR2 from the germline V gene are MNHEY and SMNVEV (reference sequence). Here the CDR3 reads CASSLGDSGKLFF. The CDR3 region has the DNA TGTGCCAGCAGTTTAGGGGACAGTGGAAAACTGTTTTTT.

The table lists this clone with a few counts. The chain recombines TRBV7-8 with TRBJ1-1; D is perhaps TRBD1 (6 bases). V gave up 3 bases and J gave up 4 bases, with 15 bases separating them. The CDR3 is 15 residues long. Germline CDR1 is SGHVS and CDR2 is FQNEAQ. DNA of the CDR3: TGTGCCAGCAGCTTGGGAGGGGGAACATTCACTGAAGCTTTCTTT. Translated: CASSLGGGTFTEAFF.

This clone was observed a single time. The chain is built from TRBV29-1 and TRBJ1-4; unclear D gene. CDR3 length equals 13 residues. Germline V gene lookup returns CDR1 SQVTM and CDR2 ANQGSEA. V lost 5 bases and J lost 6, with 13 bases in between. This CDR3 is CSVRDLGDEKLFF. The CDR3 coding sequence is TGCAGCGTTCGGGATTTAGGCGATGAAAAACTGTTTTTT. The variable domain in full, with the rest retrieved from reference TRBV29-1 and TRBJ1-4, is SAVISQKPSRDICQRGTSLTIQCQVDSQVTMMFWYRQQPGQSLTLIATANQGSEATYESGFVIDKFPISRPNLTFSTLTVSNMSPEDSSIYLCSVRDLGDEKLFFGSGTQLSVL.

The V and J genes are TRBV9 and TRBJ2-5; TRBD2 matches at 10 bases. Germline V CDR1 and CDR2: SGDLS, YYNGEE. The V and J ends lost 4 bases and 4 bases, in that order; junction bases with no gene match: 7. This CDR3 region has 15 residues. The CDR3, as DNA: TGTGCCAGCAGCCCAGGACTAGCGGATACAGAGACCCAGTACTTC. This gives the protein CASSPGLADTETQYF.

The genes are TRBV11-2 and TRBJ2-7; tentative D call: TRBD1 (6 bases). Germline V gives CDR1 SGHAT, CDR2 FQNNGV. V dropped 1 base and J dropped 2 bases, with 18 bases sitting between them. This CDR3 region has 17 residues. For the CDR3, the DNA is TGTGCCAGCAGCTTAGGATCTCCTAGGGGGTCCACCTACGAGCAGTACTTC. This codes for CASSLGSPRGSTYEQYF.

This chain links TRBV11-2 with TRBJ1-5; D gene ambiguous. Between the trimmed V and J ends, which lost 1 base and 0 bases, there was a span of 10 bases. Per the germline V gene, CDR1 is SGHAT and CDR2 is FQNNGV. CDR3 length: 16 residues. CDR3: CASSLGRGFSNQPQHF. The CDR3 DNA reads as TGTGCCAGCAGCTTAGGTCGGGGTTTTAGCAATCAGCCCCAGCATTTT.

This clone was seen once. This sequence joins TRBV19 and TRBJ2-3, with 9 bases fitting TRBD1. The CDR3 runs 15 residues. Germline V gene sequence: CDR1 LNHDA, CDR2 SQIVND (reference sequence). The V and J ends lost 3 bases and 6 bases, in that order; junction bases with no gene match: 7. For the CDR3, the DNA is TGTGCCAGTAGTATCAAGGGACAGGGCCCCGATACGCAGTATTTT. This encodes CASSIKGQGPDTQYF. Full variable domain (outside the CDR3, taken from reference TRBV19 and TRBJ2-3): DGGITQSPKYLFRKEGQNVTLSCEQNLNHDAMYWYRQDPGQGLRLIYYSQIVNDFQKGDIAEGYSVSREKKESFPLTVTSAQKNPTAFYLCASSIKGQGPDTQYFGPGTRLTVL.

The sample holds a few counts of this clone. The chain joins TRBV4-1 to TRBJ1-1; perhaps TRBD1 as D (6 bases). The CDR3 covers 15 residues. Germline V gene data show CDR1 as MGHRA and CDR2 as YSYEKL. The V end lost 1 base, the J end lost 4 bases, and 13 bases lay between the germline ends. The CDR3 DNA reads as TGCGCCAGCAGCCAAGGGTATGGGACACCCACTGAAGCTTTCTTT. This sequence encodes CASSQGYGTPTEAFF.

The chain links TRBV4-2 to TRBJ2-7; D is unclear. CDR1 LGHNA and CDR2 YNFKEQ come from the germline V gene. This CDR3 has 15 amino acids. Trimming left V 3 bases short and J 2 bases short, with 14 bases between. CDR3: CASSQNPFTTYEQYF. Written as DNA, the CDR3 is TGTGCCAGCAGCCAGAATCCGTTTACGACCTACGAGCAGTACTTC.

The chain is built from TRBV7-9 and TRBJ2-7, with TRBD1 as a possible D gene (5 bases). The germline V and J ends were trimmed by 3 bases and 3 bases, with 6 bases remaining between them. Germline loops: CDR1 SEHNR, CDR2 FQNEAQ (reference sequence). This CDR3 contains 12 residues. The CDR3 spells CASSLDNYEQYF. CDR3 DNA: TGTGCCAGCAGCTTGGACAACTACGAGCAGTACTTC.

This clone has only one observation. The sample carries other DNA sequences with the same CDR3. The chain links TRBV28 to TRBJ2-5, with D possibly matching TRBD1 (6 bases). Trimming cost V 5 bases and J 5 bases, with 9 bases left between them. This CDR3 is built from 12 residues. Germline V gene lookup returns CDR1 MDHEN and CDR2 SYDVKM. The CDR3 region is CASSQGLETQYF. DNA of the CDR3: TGTGCCAGCAGTCAGGGGCTGGAGACCCAGTACTTC. The whole variable domain, filled in from reference TRBV28 and TRBJ2-5, reads DVKVTQSSRYLVKRTGEKVFLECVQDMDHENMFWYRQDPGLGLRLIYFSYDVKMKEKGDIPEGYSVSREKKERFSLILESASTNQTSMYLCASSQGLETQYFGPGTRLLVL.

The chain has TRBV18 and TRBJ1-1, with D uncertain. Germline V gene data show CDR1 as KGHSH and CDR2 as LQKENI. CDR3 size: 14 residues. Deletions cut 2 bases from V and 4 bases from J, with 11 bases between. DNA of the CDR3: TGTGCCAGCTCACCAAGGTTGGGTACCACTGAAGCTTTCTTT. It specifies CASSPRLGTTEAFF.

The chain links TRBV6-1 to TRBJ1-1; D call uncertain. The CDR3 has 14 amino acids. Germline V gene data show CDR1 as MNHNS and CDR2 as SASEGT. Trimming removed 6 bases at V and 0 bases at J, with 11 bases between. In DNA, the CDR3 is TGTGCCAGCAGCGCCTTTAGGGTGAACACTGAAGCTTTCTTT. It is translated as CASSAFRVNTEAFF.

This sequence joins TRBV5-1 and TRBJ1-3; perhaps TRBD1 as D (5 bases). The germline CDR1 and CDR2 sequences are SGHRS and YFSETQ. The V gene lost 5 bases and the J gene lost 0 bases, with 18 bases spanning the gap. The CDR3 is 17 amino acids. The CDR3 loop reads CASRGQRGQSSGNTIYF. The CDR3 DNA is TGCGCCAGCAGAGGGCAAAGGGGCCAGAGCTCTGGAAACACCATATATTTT.

The chain joins TRBV29-1 to TRBJ1-1, with 8 bases lining up with TRBD1. The germline V gene encodes CDR1 SQVTM and CDR2 ANQGSEA. The CDR3 length is 14 residues. Trimming took 2 bases from V and 4 from J; bases not matched to a gene: 6. The DNA of the CDR3 is TGCAGCGTTGAATTAGCGCAGGGGGCCACTGAAGCTTTCTTT. Its translation: CSVELAQGATEAFF.

The chain carries TRBV6-1 and TRBJ1-4; no firm D call. Germline lookup yields CDR1 MNHNS and CDR2 SASEGT. Trimming removed 4 bases at V and 2 bases at J, with 14 bases between. The CDR3 is 16 amino acids. CDR3 sequence: CASSATAAATNEKLFF. The CDR3 region has the DNA TGTGCCAGCAGTGCTACAGCCGCGGCCACTAATGAAAAACTGTTTTTT.

This clone was seen only a few times. Distinct nucleotide sequences in the sample also encode this CDR3. V gene TRBV28 combines with J gene TRBJ1-1; no definite D call. Trimming removed 5 bases at V and 1 base at J, with 8 bases between. Germline V CDR1 and CDR2: MDHEN, SYDVKM. The CDR3 contains 13 residues. The CDR3 reads CASSLEQNTEAFF. DNA for the CDR3: TGTGCCAGCAGTCTGGAGCAGAACACTGAAGCTTTCTTT.

This clone showed up just once. CDR3 DNA sequence: TGCAGCGTGGGTGGTGGGGTGTCTTTTCAACTAGCGGGAAAGTCCTACGAGCAGTACTTC. This codes for CSVGGGVSFQLAGKSYEQYF. The chain links TRBV29-1 to TRBJ2-7, with 10 nucleotides matching TRBD2. The germline V gene has CDR1 SQVTM and CDR2 ANQGSEA. This CDR3 comprises 20 residues. The junction had 24 bases not matched to a gene; V was cut back by 6 bases and J by 1 base.

The sample holds many counts of this clone. The chain employs TRBV19 and TRBJ2-5, with D perhaps matching TRBD2 (5 bases). Germline V gene sequence: CDR1 LNHDA, CDR2 SQIVND (reference sequence). The V and J ends lost 4 bases and 0 bases respectively, with 12 bases between them. There are 15 residues in the CDR3. The CDR3 region has the DNA TGTGCCAGTAGTAAGGGTGGAGGTCACCAAGAGACCCAGTACTTC. This sequence encodes CASSKGGGHQETQYF.

This chain uses TRBV28 with TRBJ1-2; 10 bases agree with TRBD1. The CDR3 runs to 15 residues. The germline V gene has CDR1 MDHEN and CDR2 SYDVKM. The V gene end was trimmed by 3 bases and the J gene end by 6 bases; junction bases not matched to a gene: 7. The CDR3 DNA sequence: TGTGCCAGCAGTTTGGACACCGGGACAGGGGATGGCTACACCTTC. Protein product: CASSLDTGTGDGYTF.

This chain links TRBV19 with TRBJ2-5; 8 positions match TRBD2. The germline gives CDR1 LNHDA, CDR2 SQIVND (reference sequence). J was trimmed by 12 bases and V by 0 bases; bases with no gene match: 9. CDR3 length: 14 amino acids. CDR3 DNA: TGTGCCAGTAGTATAGATTGGACTAGCCGGTGGAAGTACTTC. Amino acids: CASSIDWTSRWKYF.

The chain combines TRBV29-1 with TRBJ2-2; the match to TRBD2 covers 9 bases. Germline-derived CDR1 and CDR2 are SQVTM and ANQGSEA. The trim removed 5 bases at V and 3 bases at J, leaving 4 bases unmatched. The CDR3 is 14 residues long. As DNA, the CDR3 is TGCAGCGTTTCACGCGGGAGGGACACCGGGGAGCTGTTTTTT. Protein product: CSVSRGRDTGELFF.

The V and J genes are TRBV5-5 and TRBJ2-7, with a possible D match to TRBD1 (7 bases). The CDR3 loop spans 15 amino acids. Trimming cost V 3 bases and J 5 bases, with 18 bases left between them. Germline V gene data show CDR1 as SGHKS and CDR2 as YYEKEE (reference sequence). In DNA, the CDR3 is TGTGCCAGCAGCTCCATCGCGGGACAGACGGACGAGCAGTACTTC. Its protein is CASSSIAGQTDEQYF. Filled out from reference TRBV5-5 and TRBJ2-7, the complete variable domain reads DAGVTQSPTHLIKTRGQQVTLRCSPISGHKSVSWYQQVLGQGPQFIFQYYEKEERGRGNFPDRFSARQFPNYSSELNVNALLLGDSALYLCASSSIAGQTDEQYFGPGTRLTVT.

In its sample, this clone was seen a few times. The J gene is TRBJ1-2, the V gene TRBV5-6, with D possibly matching TRBD1 (5 bases). V was cut by 0 bases and J by 7 bases, with 13 bases left in between. Germline V gene sequence: CDR1 SGHDT, CDR2 YYEEEE. The CDR3 sequence is 14 residues long. The CDR3 region is CASSLAGRAAGYTF. The CDR3 region has the DNA TGTGCCAGCAGCTTGGCCGGCAGGGCGGCTGGCTACACCTTC.

V usage is TRBV28 and J usage is TRBJ2-6; D gene uncertain. Germline-derived CDR1 and CDR2 are MDHEN and SYDVKM. The CDR3 is 12 amino acids. With 10 bases removed from V and 1 base from J, the gap between germline ends came to 5 bases. The CDR3 sequence: CATGSGANVLTF. The CDR3 nucleotides are TGTGCCACTGGATCTGGGGCCAACGTCCTGACTTTC.

The CDR3 protein is CASGWGTNEKLFF. The CDR3 nucleotides read TGTGCCAGCGGATGGGGAACTAATGAAAAACTGTTTTTT. The gene calls are TRBV28 and TRBJ1-4; D ambiguous. The CDR3 extends over 13 amino acids. V lost 8 bases, J lost 1 base, and 8 bases lay in between. CDR1 and CDR2 from the germline V gene are MDHEN and SYDVKM.

The chain combines TRBV30 with TRBJ1-2, with TRBD1 matching 8 bases. The germline CDR1 and CDR2 sequences are GTSNPN and SVGIG (reference sequence). Trimming cost V 3 bases and J 6 bases; bases outside gene matches: 6. The CDR3 contains 13 residues. The CDR3 nucleotides read TGTGCCTGGAGCTTACAGGGGGTAGATGGCTACACCTTC. Its protein product is CAWSLQGVDGYTF.

This rearrangement joins TRBV28 to TRBJ1-2, with 8 positions matching TRBD1. Trimming took 2 bases from V and 2 from J; bases not matched to a gene: 4. The germline gives CDR1 MDHEN, CDR2 SYDVKM. This CDR3 comprises 15 residues. The CDR3 loop reads CASSLAGQANYGYTF. The CDR3, as DNA: TGTGCCAGCAGTTTAGCGGGACAGGCCAACTATGGCTACACCTTC.